These T cell receptor beta chains were read from a single sample in a study of PD-1 blockade in mismatch repair-deficient tumors. Antigens for these TCRs are unknown. The data were produced by immunoSEQ multiplex PCR, yet TCRdb's version contains in-frame clones alone and is incomplete. The sample has roughly 13,000 clones, approximately 81% seen once. Sequenced material: cells cultured in vitro, taken from a patient treated with pembrolizumab. Receptor source: an adult with mismatch repair-deficient cancer. Both conserved end residues are part of each CDR3. A D gene is named only where the DNA matches it firmly. Not all rows give a size; the values are once, few, many and, for expanded clones, a class.

J | V | size | D | CDR3 | DNA
TRBJ2-7 | TRBV6-5 | medium-sized | . | CASRHRDSYEQYF | TGTGCCAGCAGACACCGGGACTCCTACGAGCAGTACTTC
TRBJ2-1 | TRBV19 | . | TRBD2 | CASSSFSGRAANEQFF | TGTGCCAGTAGTTCGTTTAGCGGGAGGGCCGCGAATGAGCAGTTCTTC
TRBJ2-1 | TRBV2 | . | TRBD1 | CASSDPDRAGNEQFF | TGTGCCAGCAGTGACCCTGACAGGGCCGGCAATGAGCAGTTCTTC
TRBJ2-7 | TRBV7-9 | . | TRBD2 | CASSLSSGSSYEQYF | TGTGCCAGCAGCTTATCTAGCGGGAGTTCCTACGAGCAGTACTTC
TRBJ2-7 | TRBV19 | . | . | CASSTGQVGLYEQYF | TGTGCCAGTAGTACCGGGCAGGTGGGGCTCTACGAGCAGTACTTC
TRBJ2-7 | TRBV5-6 | . | . | CASNLWGSPNEQYF | TGTGCCAGCAACCTATGGGGCTCCCCGAACGAGCAGTACTTC
TRBJ2-7 | TRBV5-4 | . | TRBD1 | CASSPRGQSYEQYF | TGTGCCAGCAGCCCCAGGGGACAGTCCTACGAGCAGTACTTC
TRBJ2-7 | TRBV7-3 | once | . | CASSLYEGRKQYF | TGTGCCAGCAGCTTATATGAGGGACGGAAACAGTACTTC
TRBJ2-2 | TRBV7-2 | . | TRBD2 | CASSPTSGRNTGELFF | TGTGCCAGCAGCCCGACTAGCGGGAGGAACACCGGGGAGCTGTTTTTT
TRBJ2-5 | TRBV7-2 | . | . | CASSTPGHSRGTQYF | TGTGCCAGCAGTACACCGGGACATTCCCGCGGGACCCAGTACTTC
TRBJ2-5 | TRBV6-6 | . | . | CAVGPGRTETQYF | TGTGCCGTTGGGCCAGGGAGAACAGAGACCCAGTACTTC
TRBJ1-5 | TRBV28 | . | . | CASSLGGFNQPQHF | TGTGCCAGCAGTTTGGGGGGGTTCAATCAGCCCCAGCATTTT
TRBJ1-6 | TRBV21-1 | . | . | CASSNNGGDSPLHF | TGTGCCAGCAGCAACAACGGAGGGGACTCACCCCTCCACTTT
TRBJ1-1 | TRBV28 | few | . | CASSLAQRGNTEAFF | TGTGCCAGCAGTCTAGCCCAGAGGGGGAACACTGAAGCTTTCTTT
TRBJ2-7 | TRBV6-5 | . | . | CASSPDLLSYEQYF | TGTGCCAGCAGTCCGGACCTACTCTCCTACGAGCAGTACTTC
TRBJ2-2 | TRBV7-6 | few | . | CASSLVQANTGELFF | TGTGCCAGCAGCTTAGTACAGGCGAACACCGGGGAGCTGTTTTTT
TRBJ2-1 | TRBV7-9 | . | . | CASSLTQGLYNEQFF | TGTGCCAGCAGTTTGACACAGGGTCTCTACAATGAGCAGTTCTTC
TRBJ1-1 | TRBV5-4 | . | TRBD1 | CASSLAIRRTGSTEAFF | TGTGCCAGCAGCTTGGCCATACGTAGGACAGGGTCGACTGAAGCTTTCTTT
TRBJ1-1 | TRBV7-9 | . | . | CASSSEPQDNTEAFF | TGTGCCAGCAGCTCCGAACCGCAGGATAACACTGAAGCTTTCTTT
TRBJ2-7 | TRBV7-2 | once | TRBD1 | CASSLDRDSIYEQYF | TGTGCCAGCAGCTTAGACCGGGACAGCATCTACGAGCAGTACTTC
TRBJ2-3 | TRBV7-8 | . | TRBD1 | CASSRDSYTDTQYF | TGTGCCAGCAGTCGGGACAGCTACACAGATACGCAGTATTTT
TRBJ2-3 | TRBV5-1 | few | . | CASSKRGLLGDTQYF | TGCGCCAGCAGCAAACGGGGCCTCCTAGGAGATACGCAGTATTTT
TRBJ1-3 | TRBV9 | . | . | CASSVARVSSGNTIYF | TGTGCCAGCAGCGTAGCTCGGGTGAGCTCTGGAAACACCATATATTTT
TRBJ2-3 | TRBV27 | . | TRBD2 | CASSFTSGRNTQYF | TGTGCCAGCAGTTTTACTAGCGGGAGGAATACGCAGTATTTT
TRBJ1-5 | TRBV27 | . | . | CASSLIRGRQPQHF | TGTGCCAGCAGCCTTATCAGGGGACGCCAGCCCCAGCATTTT
TRBJ2-7 | TRBV10-3 | . | TRBD1 | CAISEPGTGRSYEQYF | TGTGCCATCAGCGAACCCGGGACAGGGAGATCCTACGAGCAGTACTTC
TRBJ1-2 | TRBV10-3 | . | TRBD1 | CAISATGEEGYTF | TGTGCCATCAGTGCGACAGGGGAGGAGGGCTACACCTTC
TRBJ2-1 | TRBV5-1 | . | TRBD2 | CASSLGTSGRKEQFF | TGCGCCAGCAGCTTGGGGACTAGCGGGAGGAAAGAGCAGTTCTTC
TRBJ2-5 | TRBV27 | . | TRBD2 | CASSLASGAQETQYF | TGTGCCAGCAGTTTGGCTAGCGGAGCCCAAGAGACCCAGTACTTC
TRBJ2-3 | TRBV28 | once | TRBD2 | CASSSNSGKVGTDTQYF | TGTGCCAGCAGTTCGAATAGCGGGAAGGTGGGCACAGATACGCAGTATTTT
TRBJ1-5 | TRBV2 | few | TRBD1 | CASSEQGASNQPQHF | TGTGCCAGCAGTGAACAGGGGGCGAGCAATCAGCCCCAGCATTTT
TRBJ2-7 | TRBV6-1 | . | . | CASSQGTAYEQYF | TGTGCCAGCAGCCAGGGGACGGCCTACGAGCAGTACTTC
TRBJ2-7 | TRBV5-6 | . | TRBD1 | CASSFQTGDYEQYF | TGTGCCAGCAGCTTTCAGACAGGGGATTACGAGCAGTACTTC
TRBJ1-4 | TRBV21-1 | . | . | CASSKAMRKSGEKLFF | TGTGCCAGCAGCAAAGCGATGAGAAAGAGCGGTGAAAAACTGTTTTTT
TRBJ2-1 | TRBV10-3 | once | . | CAISESAIAGRAYNEQFF | TGTGCCATCAGTGAGTCCGCCATTGCGGGAAGGGCCTACAATGAGCAGTTCTTC
TRBJ1-1 | TRBV9 | . | . | CASSVAGQRNTEAFF | TGTGCCAGCAGCGTAGCGGGACAAAGGAACACTGAAGCTTTCTTT
TRBJ2-3 | TRBV16 | . | TRBD2 | CASSLSSGRTDTQYF | TGTGCCAGCAGCCTCTCTAGCGGGAGGACAGATACGCAGTATTTT
TRBJ2-2 | TRBV5-5 | once | TRBD1 | CASSPTGANTGELFF | TGTGCCAGCAGCCCGACAGGGGCTAACACCGGGGAGCTGTTTTTT
TRBJ1-5 | TRBV4-1 | . | . | CASSQGGEWPQHF | TGCGCCAGCAGCCAAGGTGGAGAATGGCCCCAGCATTTT
TRBJ2-1 | TRBV11-1 | . | TRBD2 | CASSRSSGSFSKIF | TGTGCCAGCAGCCGAAGTAGCGGGAGCTTCTCGAAGATCTTC
TRBJ1-1 | TRBV2 | . | TRBD1 | CASSEQGGTEAFF | TGTGCCAGCAGCGAACAGGGGGGCACTGAAGCTTTCTTT
TRBJ1-1 | TRBV27 | . | . | CASRPEGQLRGTEAFF | TGTGCCAGCCGCCCAGAGGGACAACTCCGAGGGACTGAAGCTTTCTTT
TRBJ2-3 | TRBV7-6 | . | TRBD2 | CASSLARTGGGDTQYF | TGTGCCAGCAGCTTAGCTCGAACGGGAGGAGGGGATACGCAGTATTTT
TRBJ2-1 | TRBV4-1 | . | TRBD1 | CASSPGVDRGGYNEQFF | TGCGCCAGCAGCCCCGGGGTAGACAGGGGGGGATACAATGAGCAGTTCTTC
TRBJ1-1 | TRBV6-5 | . | TRBD1 | CASSRQGNTEAFF | TGTGCCAGCAGCAGACAGGGAAACACTGAAGCTTTCTTT
TRBJ1-5 | TRBV18 | . | . | CASSQGRDQPQHF | TGTGCCAGCTCACAGGGGAGGGATCAGCCCCAGCATTTT
TRBJ2-1 | TRBV28 | . | . | CASSSPGRHNEQFF | TGTGCCAGCAGTTCGCCGGGGCGGCACAATGAGCAGTTCTTC
TRBJ2-1 | TRBV4-1 | . | . | CASSQDVGPRGWNEQFF | TGCGCCAGCAGCCAAGATGTGGGACCCCGGGGCTGGAATGAGCAGTTCTTC
TRBJ2-7 | TRBV28 | . | . | CASKEPGTYEQYF | TGTGCCAGCAAAGAGCCCGGGACCTACGAGCAGTACTTC
TRBJ1-4 | TRBV15 | . | . | CATSRDLLGEKLFF | TGTGCCACCAGCAGAGACCTACTGGGAGAAAAACTGTTTTTT